A single sample is the source of the 11 T cell receptor beta chains below, sequenced in a study of T cell changes during pregnancy in multiple sclerosis (dated by TCRdb to 2018 to 2020). Receptors were amplified or captured by the immunoSEQ multiplex PCR assay. The table comes from immuneACCESS by way of TCRdb, which keeps in-frame sequences with V and J called. Part of the clones is missing from these tables; in studies checked, under half for an unresolved V gene and the rest for unknown reasons. A total of approximately 74,000 clones appear in this sample, around 92% of them only once. Clones ranked in the top ten supply less than 2.5% of the sample. This specimen was peripheral blood, taken before pregnancy. The receptors were sampled from a female donor with multiple sclerosis, enrolled in a pregnancy study.

CDR3 DNA: TGTGCCAGCGACGGAGCGTCCGGCCCCTCGAACACTGAAGCTTTCTTT. Amino acids: CASDGASGPSNTEAFF. The gene calls are TRBV6-6 and TRBJ1-1; D gene ambiguous. The CDR3 sequence is 16 residues long. The germline V and J ends were trimmed by 8 bases and 1 base, with 20 bases remaining between them. Germline V gene lookup returns CDR1 MNHNY and CDR2 SVGAGI (reference sequence).

V and J are TRBV29-1 and TRBJ2-1, with 8 bases aligning to TRBD2. The CDR3 spans 16 residues. Trimming cost V 6 bases and J 0 bases; bases outside gene matches: 10. Germline V CDR1 and CDR2: SQVTM, ANQGSEA. The CDR3 sequence: CSVEGLVQSSYNEQFF. CDR3 nucleotides: TGCAGCGTCGAGGGACTAGTCCAAAGCTCCTACAATGAGCAGTTCTTC.

The genes are TRBV27 and TRBJ2-3, with 11 bases fitting TRBD2. The CDR3 consists of 15 residues. Germline V gene lookup returns CDR1 MNHEY and CDR2 SMNVEV (reference sequence). J gave up 2 bases and V 5 bases, and 3 bases lay outside the gene matches. This chain's CDR3 is CASSRLAGNTDTQYF. CDR3 DNA: TGTGCCAGCAGTAGACTAGCGGGAAACACAGATACGCAGTATTTT.

The genes are TRBV5-6 and TRBJ2-1; 7 bases match TRBD2. Germline loops: CDR1 SGHDT, CDR2 YYEEEE. The trim removed 3 bases at V and 2 bases at J, leaving 8 bases unmatched. The CDR3 length is 16 residues. CDR3 loop: CASSSIRGGPYNEQFF. CDR3 sequence (DNA): TGTGCCAGCAGCTCCATTAGGGGAGGGCCCTACAATGAGCAGTTCTTC.

The gene calls are TRBV4-2 and TRBJ2-3; TRBD2 agrees at 14 bases. The trim removed 1 base at V and 8 bases at J, leaving 2 bases unmatched. Per the germline V gene, CDR1 is LGHNA and CDR2 is YNFKEQ. The CDR3 sequence is 15 residues long. As DNA, the CDR3 is TGTGCCAGCAGCCAAGGTGGGACTAGCGGGAGTACGCAGTATTTT. Residues: CASSQGGTSGSTQYF.

This rearrangement joins TRBV28 to TRBJ1-3; TRBD1 matches 7 bases. Trimming removed 5 bases from V and 0 bases from J; junction bases left unmatched: 7. Per the germline V gene, CDR1 is MDHEN and CDR2 is SYDVKM. The CDR3 length is 16 residues. Here the CDR3 reads CASSGPRGTSGNTIYF. CDR3 in DNA: TGTGCCAGCAGTGGCCCCAGGGGGACCTCTGGAAACACCATATATTTT.

V gene TRBV30 combines with J gene TRBJ2-5; 8 bases are a match to TRBD2. V lost 0 bases and J lost 3; bases outside the gene matches: 6. This CDR3 spans 15 amino acids. Looked up from germline, CDR1 is GTSNPN and CDR2 is SVGIG (reference sequence). The CDR3, as DNA: TGTGCCTGGAGTGTGACCCTAGCGGGTAAAGAGACCCAGTACTTC. Translation: CAWSVTLAGKETQYF.

This clone was counted only a few times. The chain joins TRBV5-1 to TRBJ1-1, with a possible D match to TRBD1 (5 bases). The CDR3 extends over 15 amino acids. In germline, CDR1 is SGHRS, CDR2 YFSETQ. Trimming removed 0 bases from V and 1 base from J, with 10 bases in between. The CDR3 bases are TGCGCCAGCAGCTTGGTGACAGCTAAGAACACTGAAGCTTTCTTT. Translating it yields CASSLVTAKNTEAFF.

V and J are TRBV7-2 and TRBJ1-2, with 9 bases matching TRBD1. The CDR3 extends over 13 amino acids. Germline CDR1 reads SGHTA; CDR2 reads FQGNSA. J lost 4 bases, V lost 5 bases, and 2 bases had no gene match. The CDR3 here is CASSPDRGYGYTF. The CDR3 DNA reads TGTGCCAGCAGCCCGGACAGGGGCTATGGCTACACCTTC.

The chain couples TRBV30 to TRBJ1-1; 7 bases match TRBD1. J gave up 4 bases and V 0 bases, and 14 bases lay outside the gene matches. The germline gives CDR1 GTSNPN, CDR2 SVGIG (reference sequence). The CDR3 is 17 amino acids. The CDR3 DNA reads TGTGCCTGGAGTGTACTTTACGGTAACAGGGGCCGCACTGAAGCTTTCTTT. It codes for CAWSVLYGNRGRTEAFF.

V usage is TRBV19 and J usage is TRBJ1-5, with no clear D. The germline V gene encodes CDR1 LNHDA and CDR2 SQIVND (reference sequence). There are 15 residues in the CDR3. The V end lost 1 base, the J end lost 0 bases, and 7 bases lay between the germline ends. CDR3 loop: CASSIGGVSNQPQHF. As DNA, the CDR3 is TGTGCCAGTAGTATAGGGGGAGTTAGCAATCAGCCCCAGCATTTT. The variable domain in full, completed from reference TRBV19 and TRBJ1-5, reads DGGITQSPKYLFRKEGQNVTLSCEQNLNHDAMYWYRQDPGQGLRLIYYSQIVNDFQKGDIAEGYSVSREKKESFPLTVTSAQKNPTAFYLCASSIGGVSNQPQHFGDGTRLSIL.